Listed below are T cell receptor beta chains from one sample, sequenced in a study of blood T cells in healthy people across ages. TCRdb reprocessed the 5' RACE reads via MiXCR and lists one record per CDR3 protein. The data show 650,000 to 700,000 distinct CDR3 sequences, approximately 52% seen once. The sequenced sample consisted of blood. These receptors came from an elderly woman in good health. Each CDR3 is given with its conserved first and last residue. Fields, in order: V gene, J gene, CDR3 protein.

V gene: TRBV20-1
J gene: TRBJ2-1
CDR3 protein: CSARVSGTGDEQFF

V gene: TRBV28
J gene: TRBJ1-2
CDR3 protein: CAALGQGYYGYTF

V gene: TRBV6-2/TRBV6-3
J gene: TRBJ2-7
CDR3 protein: CASNPAGRYEQYF

V gene: TRBV3-1
J gene: TRBJ1-1
CDR3 protein: CASSQGVGVAFF

V gene: TRBV20-1
J gene: TRBJ2-7
CDR3 protein: CSAPGLSEQYF

V gene: TRBV5-1
J gene: TRBJ2-3
CDR3 protein: CASSLASRSTDTQYF

V gene: TRBV18
J gene: NA
CDR3 protein: CASSPGRADQETQYF

V gene: TRBV7-9
J gene: TRBJ1-3
CDR3 protein: CASRPRAGSNTIYF

V gene: TRBV28
J gene: NA
CDR3 protein: CASSSSGIYNEQYF

V gene: TRBV5-1
J gene: TRBJ2-2
CDR3 protein: CASSHIPDSLNTGELFF

V gene: TRBV3-1
J gene: TRBJ2-1
CDR3 protein: CASSHISVAGGYNEQFF

V gene: TRBV21-1
J gene: TRBJ1-3
CDR3 protein: CASSKGVQVLSGNTIYF

V gene: TRBV4-1
J gene: TRBJ1-1
CDR3 protein: CASSQESLNTEAFF

V gene: TRBV25-1
J gene: NA
CDR3 protein: CASSGRSSEQYF

V gene: TRBV28
J gene: TRBJ2-6
CDR3 protein: CASNGRLSSGANVLTF

V gene: TRBV28
J gene: TRBJ2-3
CDR3 protein: CASSSPRPTDTQYF

V gene: TRBV5-1
J gene: TRBJ2-3
CDR3 protein: CASSLQVDTQYF

V gene: TRBV5-1
J gene: TRBJ2-7
CDR3 protein: CATRKSLYSYEQYF

V gene: TRBV15
J gene: TRBJ2-5
CDR3 protein: CATTPTGEETQYF

V gene: TRBV12-3/TRBV12-4
J gene: TRBJ1-1
CDR3 protein: CASSLTRLGREAFF

V gene: TRBV6-1
J gene: TRBJ2-5
CDR3 protein: CASIRSVPNEQYF

V gene: TRBV6-5
J gene: TRBJ2-3
CDR3 protein: CASSGGRGTDTQYF

V gene: TRBV10-3
J gene: TRBJ2-7
CDR3 protein: CAISESAYEQYF

V gene: TRBV5-1
J gene: TRBJ2-1
CDR3 protein: CASSHGLAGMYNEQFF

V gene: TRBV4-1
J gene: TRBJ2-1
CDR3 protein: CASSQVGRGPSYNEQFF

V gene: TRBV28
J gene: TRBJ1-5
CDR3 protein: CASSSSGPIGNQPQHF

V gene: TRBV20-1
J gene: TRBJ2-1
CDR3 protein: CSARVPGQGRVIAPYNEQFF

V gene: TRBV11-2
J gene: TRBJ2-1
CDR3 protein: CASSSDRGLEQFF

V gene: TRBV6-2/TRBV6-3
J gene: TRBJ2-1
CDR3 protein: CASRLSAGGHNEQFF

V gene: TRBV20-1
J gene: TRBJ2-1
CDR3 protein: CSAQNRAGVVGEQFF

V gene: TRBV5-5
J gene: TRBJ2-3
CDR3 protein: CASSLGDRHTTDTQYF

V gene: TRBV7-2
J gene: NA
CDR3 protein: CASSRRDRQETQYF

V gene: TRBV20-1
J gene: TRBJ1-6
CDR3 protein: CSARASTGPNNSPLHF

V gene: TRBV20-1
J gene: TRBJ2-1
CDR3 protein: CSASQYNEQFF

V gene: TRBV2
J gene: TRBJ2-7
CDR3 protein: CASSYRTQEAQYF

V gene: TRBV28
J gene: TRBJ2-5
CDR3 protein: CASSRGTAITKQYF